This record concerns one T cell receptor (beta chain) sequence. This sample is drawn from a study of technical replicates of blood from a handful of donors. This CDR3 is 15 amino acids long. The germline V and J ends were trimmed by 0 bases and 7 bases, with 16 bases remaining between them. The germline V gene has CDR1 SGHTA and CDR2 FQGNSA. Repertoires were generated with immunoSEQ multiplex PCR, while TCRdb's copy carries only in-frame clones and drops some. Among about 94,000 clones listed, 95% were seen once. The sequence was collected from a human donor in good health. Sequenced sample: T cells isolated from PBMCs. The rearrangement uses TRBV7-2 and TRBJ2-7; no definite D call. This chain's CDR3 is CASSLAIQRNPEQYF. Written as DNA, the CDR3 is TGTGCCAGCAGCTTAGCGATTCAGAGGAACCCGGAGCAGTACTTC.